The next 28 T cell receptor beta chains were all read from a single sample in a study of Graves' ophthalmopathy and Graves' hyperthyroidism. Researchers took RNA transcripts and amplified TCR beta CDR3 regions from them. The workflow started with a first-round RT-PCR run with HTBI primers and then moved on to a second-round multiplex PCR. TCRdb ran MiXCR on the multiplex PCR reads and lists one entry per CDR3 protein. The table shows approximately 380,000 distinct CDR3 sequences, with under 25% occurring only once. The sequenced sample was peripheral blood. Receptors originate from a young woman with stable Graves' hyperthyroidism.

The table lists this clonotype with many counts. The chain links TRBV11-2 to TRBJ2-5; 11 positions agree with TRBD2. Germline CDR1 SGHAT, CDR2 FQNNGV. The CDR3 is 15 residues long. V was pared by 6 bases and J by 4 bases, with 7 bases of the junction left unmatched. The CDR3 loop is CASRLSGRAGETQYF. CDR3 bases: TGTGCCAGCAGACTTAGCGGGAGGGCCGGAGAGACCCAGTACTTC.

Here the CDR3 reads CASSRDPGTGTYEQYF. The CDR3, as DNA: TGTGCCAGCAGCCGCGACCCCGGGACAGGGACCTACGAGCAGTACTTC. This rearrangement joins TRBV28 to TRBJ2-7; 9 bases fit TRBD1. CDR1 is MDHEN and CDR2 is SYDVKM in the germline V gene. This CDR3 region has 16 residues. Unmatched junction bases numbered 11, after V lost 6 bases and J lost 2 bases.

The rearrangement uses TRBV20-1 and TRBJ2-7; D ambiguous. The CDR3 spans 11 residues. Looked up from germline, CDR1 is DFQATT and CDR2 is SNEGSKA (reference sequence). V was clipped by 2 bases and J by 3 bases, with 5 bases between them. CDR3 DNA: TGCAGTGCTAGATCTGGCTACGAGCAGTACTTC. Protein sequence: CSARSGYEQYF.

J is TRBJ2-7 and V is TRBV29-1; D not certain. This CDR3 has 12 amino acids. In germline, CDR1 is SQVTM, CDR2 ANQGSEA. V lost 7 bases and J 0 bases, leaving 10 bases between the germline ends. The CDR3: CSAYESSYEQYF. CDR3 bases: TGCAGCGCCTACGAGAGCTCCTACGAGCAGTACTTC.

In its sample, this clonotype was seen many times. This chain links TRBV10-3 with TRBJ2-7; 9 bases agree with TRBD2. This CDR3 is 15 amino acids long. Unmatched junction bases numbered 7, after V lost 3 bases and J lost 4 bases. Per germline, CDR1 ENHRY and CDR2 SYGVKD. The CDR3, as DNA: TGTGCCATCAGTGATCCGACTAGCGGAAAATACGAGCAGTACTTC. Translation gives CAISDPTSGKYEQYF.

This clonotype was detected only a few times. The chain is built from TRBV10-3 and TRBJ2-2; perhaps TRBD2 as D (6 bases). Deletions cut 4 bases from V and 6 bases from J, with 12 bases between. From germline, CDR1 is ENHRY and CDR2 SYGVKD. This CDR3 has 14 amino acids. The CDR3 loop is CAISVQEGAGELFF. The DNA for the CDR3 is TGTGCCATCAGTGTACAGGAGGGCGCCGGGGAGCTGTTTTTT.

This clonotype was recorded many times. V gene TRBV2 combines with J gene TRBJ1-2, with D uncertain. The germline gives CDR1 SNHLY, CDR2 FYNNEI. The V gene lost 9 bases and the J gene lost 8 bases, with 13 bases spanning the gap. The CDR3 runs 11 residues. In DNA form, the CDR3 reads TGTGCCAGGGGAGGGTATATAGGCTACACCTTC. This encodes CARGGYIGYTF. Together with reference TRBV2 and TRBJ1-2, the CDR3 gives the full variable domain: EPEVTQTPSHQVTQMGQEVILRCVPISNHLYFYWYRQILGQKVEFLVSFYNNEISEKSEIFDDQFSVERPDGSNFTLKIRSTKLEDSAMYFCARGGYIGYTFGSGTRLTVV.

The rearrangement joins TRBV29-1 to TRBJ2-7; no clear D gene. CDR3 length equals 11 residues. CDR1 is SQVTM, CDR2 ANQGSEA, per germline. V was trimmed by 4 bases and J by 2 bases, leaving 6 bases between them. CDR3 nucleotides: TGCAGCGTTGTGGACCCCTACGAGCAGTACTTC. Protein sequence: CSVVDPYEQYF.

This clonotype was counted at least ten times. The chain carries TRBV6-5 and TRBJ2-7; D unclear. Trimming shortened V by 6 bases and J by 6 bases, and 18 bases separated the two germline ends. Germline V gene lookup returns CDR1 MNHEY and CDR2 SVGAGI. The CDR3 loop spans 14 amino acids. CDR3 nucleotides: TGTGCCAGCAGCCCTCAACCAGGCTCGGCCGAGCAGTACTTC. It specifies CASSPQPGSAEQYF.

This clonotype was found many times. This chain joins TRBV12-3 or TRBV12-4 and TRBJ2-7; tentative D call: TRBD1 (6 bases). The germline V and J ends were trimmed by 7 bases and 0 bases, with 13 bases remaining between them. This CDR3 is built from 14 residues. The CDR3 region is CASTGTDSSYEQYF. For the CDR3, the DNA is TGTGCCAGCACCGGGACGGACAGCTCCTACGAGCAGTACTTC.

In this sample, this clonotype turned up many times. The chain recombines TRBV5-1 with TRBJ2-2; TRBD2 aligns across 9 bases. Germline-derived CDR1 and CDR2 are SGHRS and YFSETQ. The trim removed 7 bases at V and 5 bases at J, leaving 18 bases unmatched. The CDR3 covers 18 residues. The CDR3 loop reads CASSLHLAGVVRTGELFF. DNA for the CDR3: TGCGCCAGCTCCCTTCATTTAGCGGGAGTTGTAAGGACCGGGGAGCTGTTTTTT.

This clonotype was recorded many times. The V call is TRBV20-1, the J call TRBJ2-7, with TRBD1 identical over 7 bases. The CDR3 totals 11 residues. Germline V lookup: CDR1 DFQATT, CDR2 SNEGSKA (reference sequence). V shed 6 bases and J 7 bases; nucleotides not matched to a gene: 6. CDR3 sequence reads: CSAPTGWEQYF. Here the CDR3 DNA reads TGCAGTGCCCCGACAGGGTGGGAGCAGTACTTC.

This clonotype turned up a few times. The chain is built from TRBV4-1 and TRBJ1-2; 7 positions agree with TRBD1. The CDR3 runs to 17 residues. Trimming removed 1 base from V and 6 bases from J; junction bases left unmatched: 14. Germline CDR1 reads MGHRA; CDR2 reads YSYEKL. The CDR3 reads CASSQGLGQLRGNGYTF. In nucleotides, the CDR3 is TGCGCCAGCAGCCAAGGGTTGGGACAGCTAAGGGGGAATGGCTACACCTTC.

The chain recombines TRBV19 with TRBJ1-1; TRBD1 might be the D (5 bases). Trimming took off 10 bases at V and 0 bases at J, with 24 bases between the two ends. Germline V CDR1 and CDR2: LNHDA, SQIVND (reference sequence). The CDR3 runs 17 residues. CDR3 in DNA: TGTGCCACCGCGCAGGGCCAGTGGGGCCTCATGAACACTGAAGCTTTCTTT. Its protein is CATAQGQWGLMNTEAFF. Based on the CDR3 plus reference TRBV19 and TRBJ1-1, the full variable domain is DGGITQSPKYLFRKEGQNVTLSCEQNLNHDAMYWYRQDPGQGLRLIYYSQIVNDFQKGDIAEGYSVSREKKESFPLTVTSAQKNPTAFYLCATAQGQWGLMNTEAFFGQGTRLTVV.

This clonotype has ten or more counts. The chain uses TRBV12-3 or TRBV12-4 and TRBJ1-6; D uncertain. This CDR3 contains 15 residues. Trimming removed 2 bases at V and 5 bases at J, with 10 bases between. The CDR3 DNA sequence: TGTGCCAGCAGTTTAAAGACGGCGAATAATTCACCCCTCCACTTT. As protein: CASSLKTANNSPLHF.

This clonotype occurred a few times. At one of its ends the junction is not consistent with the germline gene, which may arise from a read error. The CDR3 coding sequence is TGTGCCAGCAGCTCTGGTCAGGGGGACACTGAAGCTCTCTTT. This codes for CASSSGQGDTEALF. The rearrangement joins TRBV11-1 to TRBJ1-1; 7 bases are a match to TRBD1. Germline V gene data show CDR1 as SGHAT and CDR2 as FQDESV (reference sequence). The CDR3 loop spans 14 amino acids.

This clonotype came up a few times. This chain connects TRBV6-1 to TRBJ2-7; TRBD1 aligns across 10 bases. Germline values: CDR1 MNHNS, CDR2 SASEGT. This CDR3 has 14 residues. Trimming cost V 6 bases and J 7 bases; bases outside gene matches: 9. CDR3 DNA sequence: TGTGCCAGCAGCCAAGGGACAGGGGCGGAGGAGCAGTACTTC. It codes for CASSQGTGAEEQYF.

This clonotype was picked up many times. The genes are TRBV20-1 and TRBJ1-5, with 9 bases matching TRBD1. Germline V gives CDR1 DFQATT, CDR2 SNEGSKA (reference sequence). CDR3 size: 16 residues. V gave up 1 base and J gave up 6 bases; unmatched junction bases: 10. This CDR3 reads CSARGLGQGDSQPQHF. In DNA form, the CDR3 reads TGCAGTGCTAGAGGCCTGGGACAGGGTGACAGTCAGCCCCAGCATTTT.

This chain links TRBV28 with TRBJ2-2; 7 bases align to TRBD1. V dropped 1 base and J dropped 7; count of bases not matched to a gene: 3. This CDR3 is built from 14 residues. CDR1 and CDR2 from the germline V gene are MDHEN and SYDVKM. The CDR3 DNA reads as TGTGCCAGCAGTTTATTACAGGGGTACGGGGAGCTGTTTTTT. Protein sequence: CASSLLQGYGELFF.

Regarding this clonotype: Because it lacks the conserved phenylalanine or tryptophan at the end, this CDR3 is likely a read error. V usage is TRBV28 and J usage is TRBJ1-2, with 7 bases that match TRBD1. The CDR3 sequence is 13 residues long. V shed 5 bases, J shed 7 bases, and the junction held 7 bases outside the gene matches. In germline, CDR1 is MDHEN, CDR2 SYDVKM. The CDR3 DNA follows: TGTGCCAGCAGTACGACAGGGTTGGGTGGCTACACCTAC. It codes for CASSTTGLGGYTY.

This chain uses TRBV30 with TRBJ2-5, with 10 bases that match TRBD2. The J call may be mistaken, given a closer DNA end match to TRBJ2-1. The germline CDR1 and CDR2 sequences are GTSNPN and SVGIG (reference sequence). The CDR3 is 15 residues long. The CDR3 loop is CAWDLSSSGRGEQFF. The CDR3 DNA sequence: TGTGCCTGGGACTTAAGCTCTAGCGGGAGAGGTGAGCAGTTCTTC.

This clonotype was seen repeatedly, ten times or more. The chain joins TRBV11-2 to TRBJ1-1; 9 bases match TRBD1. Germline CDR1 and CDR2: SGHAT and FQNNGV. The V and J ends lost 5 bases and 4 bases, in that order; junction bases with no gene match: 5. This CDR3 has 14 amino acids. DNA for the CDR3: TGTGCCAGCAGCCGCCCACAGGGGGCCACTGAAGCTTTCTTT. Protein product: CASSRPQGATEAFF.

This clonotype was counted only a few times. J is TRBJ1-1 and V is TRBV5-1; 7 bases are a match to TRBD1. Unmatched junction bases numbered 4, after V lost 0 bases and J lost 2 bases. The CDR3 runs to 15 residues. Looked up from germline, CDR1 is SGHRS and CDR2 is YFSETQ. This CDR3 reads CASSLDRGQNTEAFF. The CDR3 DNA reads TGCGCCAGCAGCTTGGACAGGGGTCAAAACACTGAAGCTTTCTTT.

The genes are TRBV24-1 and TRBJ1-2, with D tentatively TRBD1 (6 bases). The CDR3 extends over 11 amino acids. The V end was cut by 7 bases, the J end by 8 bases, with 10 bases between. Germline assignment: CDR1 KGHDR and CDR2 SFDVKD. CDR3 amino acids: CATSDRWGYTF. CDR3 nucleotides: TGTGCCACCAGCGACAGGTGGGGCTACACCTTC.

This clonotype was recorded at least ten times. This chain joins TRBV6-2 or TRBV6-3 and TRBJ2-2; 10 bases are a match to TRBD2. V lost 7 bases to trimming and J lost 3 bases; unmatched junction nucleotides: 11. CDR1 is MNHEY and CDR2 is SVGEGT in the germline V gene. The CDR3 is 17 residues long. For the CDR3, the DNA is TGTGCCAGCATTAAACCCGGGACTAGCGCCTACACCGGGGAGCTGTTTTTT. This codes for CASIKPGTSAYTGELFF.

This clonotype came up many times. The chain has TRBV20-1 and TRBJ2-5; D remains unclear. In germline, CDR1 is DFQATT, CDR2 SNEGSKA (reference sequence). The V gene lost 1 base and the J gene lost 5 bases, with 11 bases spanning the gap. This CDR3 is 13 amino acids long. The CDR3 coding sequence is TGCAGTGCTAGAGCGCCCGCGGTCGAGACCCAGTACTTC. Protein product: CSARAPAVETQYF.

This clonotype was counted ten times or more. The chain has TRBV25-1 and TRBJ1-1; the D is unclear. The V end was cut by 8 bases, the J end by 6 bases, with 10 bases between. The CDR3 runs to 11 residues. Germline CDR1 is MGHDK and CDR2 is SYGVNS. In nucleotides, the CDR3 is TGTGCCAGCGGGCGGGTCCCTGAAGCTTTCTTT. This encodes CASGRVPEAFF.

This clonotype came up many times. This rearrangement joins TRBV2 to TRBJ1-2; tentatively, D is TRBD1 (5 bases). The CDR3 is 16 residues long. V was shortened by 3 bases and J by 4 bases, with 18 bases between the two germline ends. Germline V gives CDR1 SNHLY, CDR2 FYNNEI. CDR3 in amino acids: CASSDRGLYWSYGYTF. The CDR3 DNA reads TGTGCCAGCAGTGACCGGGGACTTTATTGGAGCTATGGCTACACCTTC.